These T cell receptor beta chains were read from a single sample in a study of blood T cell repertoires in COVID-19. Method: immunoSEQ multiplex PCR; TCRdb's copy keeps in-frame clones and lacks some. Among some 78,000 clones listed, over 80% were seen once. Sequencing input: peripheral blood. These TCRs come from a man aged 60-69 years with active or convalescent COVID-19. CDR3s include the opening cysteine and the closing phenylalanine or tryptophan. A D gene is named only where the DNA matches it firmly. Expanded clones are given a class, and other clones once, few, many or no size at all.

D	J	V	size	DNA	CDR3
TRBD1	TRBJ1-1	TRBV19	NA	TGTGCCAGTAGTCGGGGACAGGGGGTGGCTGAAGCTTTCTTT	CASSRGQGVAEAFF
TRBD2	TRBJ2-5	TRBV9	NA	TGTGCCAGCAGCGTAGACGGGGGGAAAGAGACCCAGTACTTC	CASSVDGGKETQYF
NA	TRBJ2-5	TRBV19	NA	TGTGCCAGTAGTGGAGGAATAGGACCTGGACAAGAGACCCAGTACTTC	CASSGGIGPGQETQYF
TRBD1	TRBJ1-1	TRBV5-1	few	TGCGCCAGCAGCCGCTGGACAGGGAACACTGAAGCTTTCTTT	CASSRWTGNTEAFF
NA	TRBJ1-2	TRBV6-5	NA	TGTGCCAGCACCGACATGCAGAGGGTTGGAGGCTACACCTTC	CASTDMQRVGGYTF
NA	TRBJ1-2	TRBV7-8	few	TGTGCCAGCAGCTCTAAAAATCGCTATGGCTACACCTTC	CASSSKNRYGYTF
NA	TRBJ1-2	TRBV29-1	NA	TGCAGCGCCCCCTCCAGGGAAAACTATGGCTACACCTTC	CSAPSRENYGYTF
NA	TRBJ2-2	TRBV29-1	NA	TGCAGCGTCGACCTCCAGGCCGGGGAGCTGTTTTTT	CSVDLQAGELFF
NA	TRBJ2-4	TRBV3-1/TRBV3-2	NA	TGTGCCAGCAGCCAAGAGGGCACACTAGCCAAAAACATTCAGTACTTC	CASSQEGTLAKNIQYF
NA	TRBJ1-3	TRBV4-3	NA	TGCGCCAGCAGCCAAGAGCACAGGGCTGGAAACACCATATATTTT	CASSQEHRAGNTIYF
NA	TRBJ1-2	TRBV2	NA	TGTGCCAGCAGTGAAATGGGGCTTCCGGGCGGCTACGCCTTC	CASSEMGLPGGYAF
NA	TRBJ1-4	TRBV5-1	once	TGCGCCACGCGCCCAGCGATTAATGAAAAACTGTTTTTT	CATRPAINEKLFF
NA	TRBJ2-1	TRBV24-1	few	TGTGCCACCAGTGGAGGGTACAATGAGCAGTTCTTC	CATSGGYNEQFF
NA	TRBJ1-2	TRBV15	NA	TGTGCCACCAGGGGCCTTAACTATGGCTACACCTTC	CATRGLNYGYTF
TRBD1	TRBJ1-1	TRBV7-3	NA	TGTGCCAGCAGCAGGGACAGACTAACTGAAGCTTTCTTT	CASSRDRLTEAFF
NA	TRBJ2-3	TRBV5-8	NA	TGTGCCAGCAGCTCCAACCGAGCGGGTTGGACAGATACGCAGTATTTT	CASSSNRAGWTDTQYF
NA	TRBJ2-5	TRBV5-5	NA	TGTGCCAGCAGCTTCCCGGCTAGCCAAGAGACCCAGTACTTC	CASSFPASQETQYF
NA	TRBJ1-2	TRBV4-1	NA	TGCGCCAGCAGCCACCCGGACAGACCCAACTATGGCTACACCTTC	CASSHPDRPNYGYTF
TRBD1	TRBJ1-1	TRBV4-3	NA	TGCGCCAGCAGCCGATACCCGTTACAGGGGGGCATGAACACTGAAGCTTTCTTT	CASSRYPLQGGMNTEAFF
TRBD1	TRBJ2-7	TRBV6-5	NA	TGTGCCAGCAGTCGGACAGGGCCACCTTACGAGCAGTACTTC	CASSRTGPPYEQYF
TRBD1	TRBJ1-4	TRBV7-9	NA	TGTGCCAGCAGCTTGAACAGGGGAGGTAATGAAAAACTGTTTTTT	CASSLNRGGNEKLFF
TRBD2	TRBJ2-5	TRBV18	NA	TGTGCCAGCTCAACATGGGGGGGAAGGAGTGAAGAGACCCAGTACTTC	CASSTWGGRSEETQYF